Reported below is one TCR beta chain. The data stem from a study of patients and donors after allogeneic stem cell transplantation. Between the trimmed V and J ends, which lost 3 bases and 4 bases, there was a span of 16 bases. Germline assignment: CDR1 ENHRY and CDR2 SYGVKD. This CDR3 has 16 amino acids. Using its own MiXCR run on the RT-PCR reads, TCRdb lists one record per CDR3 protein. Found here are hundreds of thousands of distinct CDR3 sequences, roughly 17% of them singletons; the top ten hold 6% to 8%. The sequencing sample was made of blood, either unsorted or a sorted T cell fraction (not recorded which). The source is a human donor who was either an allogeneic HSCT recipient or a stem cell or donor lymphocyte infusion donor (not recorded which). It is not recorded whose cells these are; they may come from a transplant donor. The V and J genes are TRBV10-3 and TRBJ2-1; D might be TRBD2 (6 bases). The CDR3 loop is CAISDPPAGRYNEQFF. The CDR3 DNA reads TGTGCCATCAGTGACCCGCCGGCGGGGAGATACAATGAGCAGTTCTTC.